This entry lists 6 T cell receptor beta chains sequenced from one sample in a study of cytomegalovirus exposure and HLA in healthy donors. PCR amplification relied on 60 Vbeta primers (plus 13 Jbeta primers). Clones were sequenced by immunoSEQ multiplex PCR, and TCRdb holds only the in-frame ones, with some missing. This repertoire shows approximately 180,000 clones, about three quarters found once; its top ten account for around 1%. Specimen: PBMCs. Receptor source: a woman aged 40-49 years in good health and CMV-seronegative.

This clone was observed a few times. The CDR3 sequence: CASSEWGRGRTEAFF. For the CDR3, the DNA is TGTGCCAGCAGTGAATGGGGCAGGGGGCGGACTGAAGCTTTCTTT. The chain uses TRBV25-1 and TRBJ1-1; TRBD1 agrees at 8 bases. Germline-derived CDR1 and CDR2 are MGHDK and SYGVNS. J lost 5 bases, V lost 1 base, and 6 bases had no gene match. The CDR3 consists of 15 residues. The complete variable domain, with remaining parts taken from reference TRBV25-1 and TRBJ1-1, reads EADIYQTPRYLVIGTGKKITLECSQTMGHDKMYWYQQDPGMELHLIHYSYGVNSTEKGDLSSESTVSRIRTEHFPLTLESARPSHTSQYLCASSEWGRGRTEAFFGQGTRLTVV.

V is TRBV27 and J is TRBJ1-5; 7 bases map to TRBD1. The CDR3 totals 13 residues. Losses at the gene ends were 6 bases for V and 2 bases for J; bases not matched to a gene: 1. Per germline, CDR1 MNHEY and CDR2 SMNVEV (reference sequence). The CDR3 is CASSQGGNQPQHF. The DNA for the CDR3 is TGTGCCAGCAGCCAGGGGGGCAATCAGCCCCAGCATTTT.

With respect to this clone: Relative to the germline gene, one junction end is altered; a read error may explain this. This CDR3 is CSSSPSTATNEKLFF. The CDR3, as DNA: TGTTCCAGCAGCCCGAGTACAGCAACTAATGAAAAACTGTTTTTT. The rearrangement links TRBV7-9 to TRBJ1-4; unclear D gene. The CDR3 has 15 amino acids. Germline CDR1 SEHNR, CDR2 FQNEAQ (reference sequence). The complete variable domain, with remaining parts taken from reference TRBV7-9 and TRBJ1-4, reads DTGVSQNPRHKITKRGQNVTFRCDPISEHNRLYWYRQTLGQGPEFLTYFQNEAQLEKSRLLSDRFSAERPKGSFSTLEIQRTEQGDSAMYLCSSSPSTATNEKLFFGSGTQLSVL.

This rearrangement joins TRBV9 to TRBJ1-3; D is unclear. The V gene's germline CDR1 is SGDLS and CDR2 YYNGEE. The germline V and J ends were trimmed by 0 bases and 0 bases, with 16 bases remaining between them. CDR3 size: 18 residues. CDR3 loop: CASSVGEGLGISGNTIYF. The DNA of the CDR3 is TGTGCCAGCAGCGTAGGAGAGGGCCTGGGTATCTCTGGAAACACCATATATTTT.

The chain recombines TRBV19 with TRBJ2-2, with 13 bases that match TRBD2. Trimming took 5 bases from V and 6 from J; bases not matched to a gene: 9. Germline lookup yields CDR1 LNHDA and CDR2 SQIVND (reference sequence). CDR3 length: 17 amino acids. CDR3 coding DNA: TGTGCCAGTAGTTCACTAGCGGGAGGGCCTCTGGCCGGGGAGCTGTTTTTT. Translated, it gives CASSSLAGGPLAGELFF.

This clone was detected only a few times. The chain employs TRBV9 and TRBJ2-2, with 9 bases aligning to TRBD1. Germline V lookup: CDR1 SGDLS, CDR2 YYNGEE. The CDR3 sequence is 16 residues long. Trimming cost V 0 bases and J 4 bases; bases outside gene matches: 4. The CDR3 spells CASSVDRGQGTGELFF. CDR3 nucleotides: TGTGCCAGCAGCGTAGACAGGGGGCAAGGCACCGGGGAGCTGTTTTTT.